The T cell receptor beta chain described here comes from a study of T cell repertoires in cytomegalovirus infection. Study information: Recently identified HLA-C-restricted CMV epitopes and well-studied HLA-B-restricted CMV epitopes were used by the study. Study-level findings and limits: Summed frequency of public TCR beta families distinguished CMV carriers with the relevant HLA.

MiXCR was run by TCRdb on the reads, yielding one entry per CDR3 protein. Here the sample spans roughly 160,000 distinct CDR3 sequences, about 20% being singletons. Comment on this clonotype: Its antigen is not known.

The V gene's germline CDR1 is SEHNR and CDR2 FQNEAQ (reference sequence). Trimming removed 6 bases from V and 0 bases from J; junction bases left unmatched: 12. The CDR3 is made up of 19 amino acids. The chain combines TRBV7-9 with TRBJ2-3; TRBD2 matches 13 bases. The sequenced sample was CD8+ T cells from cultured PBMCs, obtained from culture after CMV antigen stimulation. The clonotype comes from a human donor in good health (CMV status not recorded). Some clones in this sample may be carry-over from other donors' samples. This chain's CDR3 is CASSFPPGLAGSSTDTQYF. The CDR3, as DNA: TGTGCCAGCAGTTTCCCACCGGGACTAGCGGGGTCCAGCACAGATACGCAGTATTTT.